Sequencing of this T cell receptor beta chain was carried out in a study of cytomegalovirus exposure and HLA in healthy donors. Study as a whole: There were roughly 110 million unique TCR beta sequences, drawn from around 180 million T cells, in an earlier analysis.

CDR1 is MGHRA and CDR2 is YSYEKL in the germline V gene. CDR3 length: 19 amino acids. V gave up 1 base and J gave up 7 bases; unmatched junction bases: 10. Notes on the study in general: About 180 TCR beta chains were listed as cytomegalovirus-associated. An analysis done earlier found most TCR beta V segments productive about 87% or about 30% of the time.

Points on this clone: Its cognate antigen is unknown.

A multiplex PCR was run with 60 Vbeta primers and 13 Jbeta primers. Generated by immunoSEQ multiplex PCR, the TCRdb table keeps only in-frame clones and is missing some. The sample has around 90,000 clones, 64% seen once. This receptor was identified in a human donor in good health. Sequencing was carried out using PBMCs. This chain joins TRBV4-1 and TRBJ2-4; 16 nucleotides match TRBD2. CDR3 amino acids: CASSQATGTSGGARNIQYF. The CDR3 coding sequence is TGCGCCAGCAGCCAAGCCACCGGGACTAGCGGGGGGGCACGGAACATTCAGTACTTC.